Below, one T cell receptor (beta chain) is given with its context. Its recognized antigen is unknown. Base qualities are not recorded, but no much larger clone differs from it by a single base. CDR1 and CDR2 (SEHNR, FQNEAQ) derive from the germline V gene (reference sequence). Reading from cysteine to phenylalanine, the CDR3 counts 12 amino acids. Of the read, only the CDR3 DNA is kept; its 36 bases are in frame from base 1. This sample is part of a study of blood T cells in healthy people across ages (dated by TCRdb to the mid-2010s). Regarding the study in general: In model experiments, template switching captured about one uniquely barcoded TCR beta cDNA molecule for every two T cells. The study measured age-related changes in TCR beta repertoire diversity using deep sequencing normalized with unique cDNA molecular identifiers. Four age groups were formed from the donors: young (average approximately 15 years), middle-aged (less than 40), aged (roughly 58) and long-lived (more than 75). To avoid experimental bias, donors of different ages were distributed randomly across sequencing lanes. Using the same blood draw, the study looked at two additional independent replicas of 1 million unique cDNA reads for two donors, one aged 18 to 30 and the other aged 80 or older. General conclusions and limits of the study: Conclusive comparison of naive and antigen-experienced compartments was prevented by the profiling of bulk unsorted PBMCs. Estimates of total diversity based on one million sequenced T cells were considered lower bounds and underestimates. Compared with the aged group, more naive CD4+ T cells, fewer expanded clones and increased TCR diversity were shown by the long-lived group, suggesting age selection. Observed TCR beta diversity per million T cells fell roughly linearly with age, and a significant reduction was already apparent by age about 38. Donor CMV infection status was unknown, potentially confounding age-related changes in expanded clonotypes. Observed TCR beta diversity correlated strongly with the percentage of naive T cells measured by flow cytometry.

Donors were 39 systemically healthy Caucasian individuals from Russia aged roughly 6 to 100 years. Each donor gave ten milliliters of peripheral blood, drawn into EDTA-treated Vacutainer tubes. PBMCs were isolated by Ficoll-Paque density-gradient centrifugation, with at least 7 million obtained per sample. Total RNA was extracted from PBMCs with Trizol reagent, with at least 6 micrograms obtained per sample. The percentages of naive CD45RAhigh/CD27high T cells were determined by flow cytometry on a PBMC aliquot from every donor. The method was 5' RACE. Instrument on record: Illumina HiSeq 2500. A second PCR of roughly 7 to 11 cycles was performed with a sample-barcoded 5' primer and a J-beta primer mix. A template-switch 5' adaptor carrying 12 random nucleotides introduced a unique molecular identifier onto each TCR beta cDNA molecule. Each sample yielded at least 2.5 million CDR3-containing paired-end reads. First-strand cDNA synthesis was performed from all RNA using the Mint cDNA synthesis kit, with priming by a TRBC-specific oligonucleotide. After uracil-DNA glycosylase treatment, a first 18-cycle PCR used universal primers M1SS and BC2_uni_R on all cDNA. In the original analysis: For normalization, 1 million high-quality reads were randomly selected from each sample, with every read carrying a distinct molecular identifier. Instead of being binned into consensus sequences, reads with shared molecular identifiers were discarded. MiTCR, with a Q25 quality threshold and the strictest error-elimination algorithm, was used for CDR3 identification, clonotype clustering and error correction. A nonparametric unseen species model with Euler transformation was used to estimate a lower bound on total TCR beta diversity. TCRdb trimmed public reads at Q25 via fastp, called clones via MiXCR and kept in-frame beta chains. Rows with a matching CDR3 protein are joined into one entry that keeps the most common DNA and genes. The V and J calls, along with clone size, are taken from TCRdb and not from the paper's own processing. The sample table records 700,000 to 950,000 distinct CDR3 sequences; 58% of these occur just once. The ten largest make up approximately 21% of the sample.

The sequence came from a man aged 25 to 40 in good health. The sequence is built from TRBV7-9 and TRBJ2-1, with a weak D call of TRBD1 (5 bases match). The J call may be faulty, since TRBJ2-7 better matches the DNA end. The material sequenced was blood. The sequenced DNA is TGTGCCAGCAAGGGGCCCTACAATGAGCAGTACTTC. Its protein is CASKGPYNEQYF.